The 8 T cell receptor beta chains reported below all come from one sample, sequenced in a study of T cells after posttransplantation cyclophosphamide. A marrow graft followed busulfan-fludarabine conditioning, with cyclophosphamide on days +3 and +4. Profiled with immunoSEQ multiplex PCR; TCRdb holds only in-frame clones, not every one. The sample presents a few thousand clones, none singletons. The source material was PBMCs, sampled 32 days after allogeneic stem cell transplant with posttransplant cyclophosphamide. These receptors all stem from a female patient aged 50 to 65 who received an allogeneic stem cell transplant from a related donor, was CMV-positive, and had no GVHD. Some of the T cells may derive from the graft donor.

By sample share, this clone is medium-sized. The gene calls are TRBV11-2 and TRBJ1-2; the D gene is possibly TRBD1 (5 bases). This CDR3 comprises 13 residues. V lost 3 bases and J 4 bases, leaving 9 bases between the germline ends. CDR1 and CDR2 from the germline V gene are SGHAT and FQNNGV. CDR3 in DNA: TGTGCCAGCAGCTTCCAGGGTTCCTATGGCTACACCTTC. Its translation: CASSFQGSYGYTF. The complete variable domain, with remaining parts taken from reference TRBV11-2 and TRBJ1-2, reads EAGVAQSPRYKIIEKRQSVAFWCNPISGHATLYWYQQILGQGPKLLIQFQNNGVVDDSQLPKDRFSAERLKGVDSTLKIQPAKLEDSAVYLCASSFQGSYGYTFGSGTRLTVV.

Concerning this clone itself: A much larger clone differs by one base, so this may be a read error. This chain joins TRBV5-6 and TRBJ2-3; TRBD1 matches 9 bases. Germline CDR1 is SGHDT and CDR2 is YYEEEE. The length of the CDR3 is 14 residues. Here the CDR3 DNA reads TGTGCCAGCAGCTCCTACAGGGGGCTAGATCCGCAGTATTTT. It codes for CASSSYRGLDPQYF. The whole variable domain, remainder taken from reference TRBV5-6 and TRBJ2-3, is DAGVTQSPTHLIKTRGQQVTLRCSPKSGHDTVSWYQQALGQGPQFIFQYYEEEERQRGNFPDRFSGHQFPNYSSELNVNALLLGDSALYLCASSSYRGLDPQYFGPGTRLTVL.

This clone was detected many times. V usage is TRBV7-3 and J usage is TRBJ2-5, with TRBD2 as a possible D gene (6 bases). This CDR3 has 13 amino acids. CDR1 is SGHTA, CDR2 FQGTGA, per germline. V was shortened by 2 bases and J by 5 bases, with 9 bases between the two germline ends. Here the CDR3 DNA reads TGTGCCAGCAGCTTAGGGCGGGATGAGACCCAGTACTTC. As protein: CASSLGRDETQYF.

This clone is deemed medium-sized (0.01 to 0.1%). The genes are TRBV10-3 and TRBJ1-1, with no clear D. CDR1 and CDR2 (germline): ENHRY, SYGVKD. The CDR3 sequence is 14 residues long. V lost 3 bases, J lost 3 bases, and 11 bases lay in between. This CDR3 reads CAISDSRRDTEAFF. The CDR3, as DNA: TGTGCCATCAGTGATTCCCGGCGGGACACTGAAGCTTTCTTT.

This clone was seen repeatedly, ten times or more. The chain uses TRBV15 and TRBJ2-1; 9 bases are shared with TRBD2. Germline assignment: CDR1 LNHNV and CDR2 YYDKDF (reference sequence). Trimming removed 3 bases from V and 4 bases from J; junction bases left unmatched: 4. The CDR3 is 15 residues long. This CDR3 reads CATSSLAGFYNEQFF. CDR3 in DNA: TGTGCCACCAGCAGCCTAGCGGGGTTTTACAATGAGCAGTTCTTC.

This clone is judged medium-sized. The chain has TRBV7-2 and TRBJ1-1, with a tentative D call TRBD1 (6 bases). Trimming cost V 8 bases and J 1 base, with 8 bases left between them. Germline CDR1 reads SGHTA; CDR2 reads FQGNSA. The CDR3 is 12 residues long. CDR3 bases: TGTGCCAGCGACAGGCCGAACACTGAAGCTTTCTTT. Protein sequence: CASDRPNTEAFF.

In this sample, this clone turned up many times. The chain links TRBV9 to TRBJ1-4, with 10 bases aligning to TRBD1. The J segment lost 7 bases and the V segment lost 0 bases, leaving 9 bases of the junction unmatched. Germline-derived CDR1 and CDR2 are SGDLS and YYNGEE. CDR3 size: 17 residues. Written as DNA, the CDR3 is TGTGCCAGCAGCGTAGCCCCGGGACAGGGGCGGGGTGAAAAACTGTTTTTT. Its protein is CASSVAPGQGRGEKLFF. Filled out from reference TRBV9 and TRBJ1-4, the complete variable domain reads DSGVTQTPKHLITATGQRVTLRCSPRSGDLSVYWYQQSLDQGLQFLIQYYNGEERAKGNILERFSAQQFPDLHSELNLSSLELGDSALYFCASSVAPGQGRGEKLFFGSGTQLSVL.

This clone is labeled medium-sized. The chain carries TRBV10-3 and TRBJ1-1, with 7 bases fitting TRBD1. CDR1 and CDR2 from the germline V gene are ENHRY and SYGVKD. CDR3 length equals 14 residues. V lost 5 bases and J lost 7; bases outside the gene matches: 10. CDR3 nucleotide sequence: TGTGCCATCAGTCGCCGGGACAGTGATAATGAAGCTTTCTTT. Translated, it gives CAISRRDSDNEAFF.